Shown below are 9 T cell receptor beta chains from a single sample sequenced in a study of blood T cell repertoires in COVID-19. Sequenced by immunoSEQ multiplex PCR; TCRdb stores in-frame clones only, minus some. The repertoire holds 250,000 to 350,000 clones, with about 88% as singletons. Input material: peripheral blood. These receptors were taken from a woman in her 70s with COVID-19, enrolled during active disease.

The chain couples TRBV15 to TRBJ2-7; 11 positions match TRBD2. The junction had 6 bases not matched to a gene; V was cut back by 5 bases and J by 0 bases. The CDR3 has 16 residues. The germline CDR1 and CDR2 sequences are LNHNV and YYDKDF (reference sequence). CDR3 protein: CATSFRTSGSSYEQYF. The CDR3 DNA sequence: TGTGCCACCAGCTTTCGGACTAGCGGGTCCTCCTACGAGCAGTACTTC.

V gene TRBV27 combines with J gene TRBJ2-5; 8 bases agree with TRBD1. The CDR3 loop spans 16 amino acids. V dropped 4 bases and J dropped 3; count of bases not matched to a gene: 10. Germline V gene data show CDR1 as MNHEY and CDR2 as SMNVEV (reference sequence). The CDR3: CASSSGGLGVKETQYF. The CDR3 nucleotides read TGTGCCAGCAGTTCAGGGGGCTTAGGGGTAAAAGAGACCCAGTACTTC.

The chain recombines TRBV5-1 with TRBJ2-3; 8 positions match TRBD1. Germline assignment: CDR1 SGHRS and CDR2 YFSETQ. V lost 1 base, J lost 5 bases, and 3 bases stayed unmatched. This CDR3 comprises 14 residues. This CDR3 reads CASSLIQGVDTQYF. The CDR3 DNA reads as TGCGCCAGCAGCTTGATACAGGGGGTAGATACGCAGTATTTT.

The rearrangement links TRBV6-4 to TRBJ1-1, with D unclear. This CDR3 region has 15 residues. The germline V gene encodes CDR1 MRHNA and CDR2 SNTAGT. Trimming stripped 6 bases from V and 3 bases from J, with 17 bases between. CDR3 DNA sequence: TGTGCCAGCAGCCCTGGGCGGGGAGGTTACACTGAAGCTTTCTTT. Protein: CASSPGRGGYTEAFF.

J is TRBJ1-4 and V is TRBV5-1, with 12 bases aligning to TRBD1. Germline V gene sequence: CDR1 SGHRS, CDR2 YFSETQ. V was pared by 3 bases and J by 4 bases, with 4 bases of the junction left unmatched. The CDR3 runs 16 residues. CDR3 amino acids: CASSWGQGAINEKLFF. CDR3 DNA sequence: TGCGCCAGCAGCTGGGGACAGGGGGCGATTAATGAAAAACTGTTTTTT.

The chain uses TRBV18 and TRBJ2-2; D is perhaps TRBD2 (6 bases). Germline assignment: CDR1 KGHSH and CDR2 LQKENI. CDR3 size: 14 residues. Trimming shortened V by 2 bases and J by 7 bases, and 11 bases separated the two germline ends. The CDR3 sequence is CASSPGGYGGELFF. CDR3 nucleotide sequence: TGTGCCAGCTCACCAGGAGGGTACGGCGGGGAGCTGTTTTTT.

The genes are TRBV24-1 and TRBJ1-5; the match to TRBD1 covers 7 bases. The CDR3 is 17 residues long. From germline, CDR1 is KGHDR and CDR2 SFDVKD. Trimming cost V 4 bases and J 5 bases; bases outside gene matches: 13. CDR3 in amino acids: CATSETGYLFPYQPQHF. For the CDR3, the DNA is TGTGCCACCAGTGAGACAGGGTACCTTTTTCCCTATCAGCCCCAGCATTTT.

This chain links TRBV18 with TRBJ2-5, with no clear D. Trimming shortened V by 1 base and J by 5 bases, and 8 bases separated the two germline ends. Germline loops: CDR1 KGHSH, CDR2 LQKENI. The CDR3 consists of 13 residues. The DNA of the CDR3 is TGTGCCAGCTCACCACGACTTACCGAGACCCAGTACTTC. Protein product: CASSPRLTETQYF. Full variable domain (remainder filled in from reference TRBV18 and TRBJ2-5): NAGVMQNPRHLVRRRGQEARLRCSPMKGHSHVYWYRQLPEEGLKFMVYLQKENIIDESGMPKERFSAEFPKEGPSILRIQQVVRGDSAAYFCASSPRLTETQYFGPGTRLLVL.

The chain has TRBV9 and TRBJ2-1; perhaps TRBD1 as D (6 bases). CDR3 length: 13 residues. V lost 0 bases to trimming and J lost 7 bases, with 8 bases between them. From germline, CDR1 is SGDLS and CDR2 YYNGEE. The CDR3 loop reads CASSVARGNEQFF. The CDR3 DNA follows: TGTGCCAGCAGCGTAGCCAGGGGAAATGAGCAGTTCTTC. The full variable domain, completed using reference TRBV9 and TRBJ2-1, is DSGVTQTPKHLITATGQRVTLRCSPRSGDLSVYWYQQSLDQGLQFLIQYYNGEERAKGNILERFSAQQFPDLHSELNLSSLELGDSALYFCASSVARGNEQFFGPGTRLTVL.